The present T cell receptor (beta chain) was sequenced within a study of beta chain features in type 1 diabetes. Study at large: Cell yields, gender and age were comparable in patients and healthy donors. Analysis included more than 90 million sorted cells drawn from all samples. General study findings and limits: A moderate, significant TCRB CDR3 shortening appeared in type 1 diabetes across four CD4+ subsets. Cells with high TCR expression could be over-represented by cDNA sequencing.

The CDR3 is 17 residues long. With V trimmed by 0 bases and J by 4 bases, 10 bases remained unmatched. The V gene's germline CDR1 is SEHNR and CDR2 FQNEAQ (reference sequence). The investigators reverse transcribed all of the isolated RNA, so they sequenced expressed TCRB transcripts. Clones were read by immunoSEQ multiplex PCR, and TCRdb kept only the in-frame ones, dropping some. The sample holds about 340,000 clones; around 9% are singletons and the top ten take around 1%. Central memory, naive, regulatory and stem cell-like memory CD4+ cells were sorted by CD45RO/CCR7/CD25/CD127/CD95/CD27. About this clone itself: Antigen unknown.

The rearrangement joins TRBV7-9 to TRBJ1-2; TRBD1 agrees at 8 bases. The TCR comes from a young man with type 1 diabetes. The sequencing input was central memory CD4+ T cells from blood. CDR3 nucleotides: TGTGCCAGCAGCTTAGCTGTCGGACAGGGAATAGTCTATGGCTACACCTTC. Protein sequence: CASSLAVGQGIVYGYTF.